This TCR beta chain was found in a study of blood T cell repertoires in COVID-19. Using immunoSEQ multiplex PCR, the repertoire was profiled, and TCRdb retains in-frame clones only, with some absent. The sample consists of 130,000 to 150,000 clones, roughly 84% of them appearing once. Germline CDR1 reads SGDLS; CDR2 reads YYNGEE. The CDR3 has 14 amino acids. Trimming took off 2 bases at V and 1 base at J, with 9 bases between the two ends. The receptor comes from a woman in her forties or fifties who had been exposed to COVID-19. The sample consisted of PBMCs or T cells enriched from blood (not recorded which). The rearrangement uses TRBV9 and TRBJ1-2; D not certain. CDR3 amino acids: CASSVAQVNYGYTF. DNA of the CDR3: TGTGCCAGCAGCGTTGCCCAGGTTAACTATGGCTACACCTTC.